Sequencing of this T cell receptor (beta chain) was carried out in a study of regulatory T cells in long-lasting Graves disease. Study-level findings and limits: Persistent-disease Graves' patients showed less TCR diversity than new cases.

Time point of the sample: newly diagnosed GD, antithyroid drugs for less than 3 months. The authors made the TCR library using RNA they extracted from PBMCs. Germline CDR1 MNHEY, CDR2 SVGEGT. This CDR3 is built from 15 residues. The V and J ends lost 6 bases and 3 bases respectively, with 15 bases between them. As regards this clonotype: Its antigen is undetermined.

For TCR beta, libraries came from iRepertoire HTBI primers and Arm-PCR of CDR3 regions. TCRdb recomputed calls from the multiplex PCR reads with MiXCR, one row per CDR3 protein. This sample yields 300,000 to 400,000 distinct CDR3 sequences, of which over 15% are seen a single time; more than 35% belongs to the top ten. The receptor was derived from a female donor with Graves disease. Specimen: peripheral blood mononuclear cells (PBMCs), collected at new diagnosis, from a patient treated with antithyroid drugs. V gene TRBV6-2 or TRBV6-3 combines with J gene TRBJ2-1; D is uncertain. The CDR3 protein is CASRADGWGYNEQFF. The CDR3 DNA follows: TGTGCCAGCAGGGCGGACGGTTGGGGCTACAATGAGCAGTTCTTC.